A selection of T cell receptor beta chains follows, all from one sample in a study of shared clonotypes between healthy human individuals. Here immunoSEQ multiplex PCR was the method, and the copy in TCRdb shows in-frame clones only, minus some. The data hold millions of clones, with over 85% observed a single time. The specimen sequenced was naive CD4+ T cells sorted from blood. The receptors derive from a man aged 18 to 29 in good health. CDR3s include the opening cysteine and the closing phenylalanine or tryptophan. D genes are given only for firm matches.

v_gene	j_gene	d_gene	CDR3nt	CDR3aa
TRBV28	TRBJ1-4	-	TGTGCCAGCACCAACGGACGGGGAGGGTACGAAAAACTGTTTTTT	CASTNGRGGYEKLFF
TRBV5-1	TRBJ2-2	TRBD1	TGCGCCAGCAGCCTTATACAGGGGCCGAGGGGAGGGGAGCTGTTTTTT	CASSLIQGPRGGELFF
TRBV6-5	TRBJ2-4	-	TGTGCCAGCAGTAAATCCAGAGTTGACATTCAGTACTTC	CASSKSRVDIQYF
TRBV5-4	TRBJ2-1	-	TGTGCCAGCAGCCCATGGGGGCGAGCGGGGTCCTACAATGAGCAGTTCTTC	CASSPWGRAGSYNEQFF
TRBV5-1	TRBJ1-1	-	TGCGCCAGCAGCCCGGGGCAACTCGTGGCTGAAGCTTTCTTT	CASSPGQLVAEAFF
TRBV30	TRBJ2-7	-	TGTGCCTGGTCAACCGGGCGTCACGAGCAGTACTTC	CAWSTGRHEQYF
TRBV7-2	TRBJ2-7	TRBD2	TGTGCCAGCAGCTTAGCTGCGGGACTAGCCCTTGACGAGCAGTACTTC	CASSLAAGLALDEQYF
TRBV10-1	TRBJ2-1	TRBD2	TGCGCCAGCAGTGCCGGGACTAGCGGACACAATGAGCAGTTCTTC	CASSAGTSGHNEQFF
TRBV28	TRBJ1-4	-	TGTGCCAGCACCTCGGTGGGGCCAGGGAGGGAAAAACTGTTTTTT	CASTSVGPGREKLFF
TRBV19	TRBJ2-5	-	TGTGCCAGTAGTACAATACCACAAGAGACCCAGTACTTC	CASSTIPQETQYF
TRBV7-2	TRBJ1-6	-	TGTGCCAGCAGCTTAGAATTAGGGTCGGGATCACCCCTCCACTTT	CASSLELGSGSPLHF
TRBV18	TRBJ2-1	TRBD2	TGTGCCAGCTCACTCTCCGGGACTAGCGGAGAGAATGAGCAGTTCTTC	CASSLSGTSGENEQFF
TRBV2	TRBJ1-4	-	TGTGCCAGCAGTGGCGGAACTAATGAAAAACTGTTTTTT	CASSGGTNEKLFF